One sample yielded the 14 T cell receptor beta chains listed below, sequenced in a study of T-cell memory formation after mild COVID-19. TCRdb fed the 5' RACE reads into MiXCR, producing one record per CDR3 protein. The sample contains a few hundred thousand distinct CDR3 sequences, 13% to 15% of which appear only once. The material sequenced was PBMCs or a T cell subset sorted from them (not recorded which). The receptor set was obtained from a man in his late teens or twenties who had mild COVID-19 (a few samples of this study predate the infection). Cell type and time point are not known.

Only a few counts were recorded for this clonotype. The CDR3 reads CSAPGFGTGAYGYTF. The CDR3 DNA reads as TGCAGTGCTCCCGGGTTCGGGACAGGAGCCTATGGCTACACCTTC. This sequence joins TRBV20-1 and TRBJ1-2, with TRBD1 identical over 8 bases. The CDR3 totals 15 residues. Germline loops: CDR1 DFQATT, CDR2 SNEGSKA (reference sequence). The trim removed 5 bases at V and 4 bases at J, leaving 12 bases unmatched.

This clonotype was observed at least ten times. The rearrangement links TRBV5-5 to TRBJ1-2, with 8 positions matching TRBD1. Germline assignment: CDR1 SGHKS and CDR2 YYEKEE (reference sequence). V dropped 5 bases and J dropped 8; count of bases not matched to a gene: 8. This CDR3 has 13 residues. CDR3 sequence: CASSYGQGGGYTF. In DNA, the CDR3 is TGTGCCAGCAGTTATGGACAGGGAGGCGGCTACACCTTC. The full variable domain, completed using reference TRBV5-5 and TRBJ1-2, is DAGVTQSPTHLIKTRGQQVTLRCSPISGHKSVSWYQQVLGQGPQFIFQYYEKEERGRGNFPDRFSARQFPNYSSELNVNALLLGDSALYLCASSYGQGGGYTFGSGTRLTVV.

CDR3: CASSYQGTVTGELFF. In nucleotides, the CDR3 is TGTGCCAGCAGCTATCAGGGGACAGTCACCGGGGAGCTGTTTTTT. The rearrangement uses TRBV7-2 and TRBJ2-2, with 7 bases fitting TRBD1. In germline, CDR1 is SGHTA, CDR2 FQGNSA. The CDR3 is 15 residues long. J gave up 4 bases and V 4 bases, and 6 bases lay outside the gene matches.

This chain links TRBV29-1 with TRBJ2-1; 12 nucleotides agree with TRBD2. Germline CDR1 and CDR2: SQVTM and ANQGSEA. This CDR3 region has 14 residues. V was pared by 2 bases and J by 10 bases, with 6 bases of the junction left unmatched. In DNA form, the CDR3 reads TGCAGCGTTGAAATGCTAGCGGGGGGGCTCGAGCAGTTCTTC. It translates to CSVEMLAGGLEQFF.

The chain uses TRBV7-9 and TRBJ2-1; the match to TRBD2 covers 14 bases. Germline CDR1 and CDR2: SEHNR and FQNEAQ (reference sequence). Trimming took 4 bases from V and 8 from J; bases not matched to a gene: 10. CDR3 length: 17 residues. The CDR3 nucleotides are TGTGCCAGCAGCTCCCCCGGACTAGCGGGGGGATGGGATGAGCAGTTCTTC. Protein sequence: CASSSPGLAGGWDEQFF.

The rearrangement links TRBV20-1 to TRBJ2-3; 12 bases match TRBD2. Trimming took 3 bases from V and 9 from J; bases not matched to a gene: 10. This CDR3 has 15 amino acids. Germline CDR1 reads DFQATT; CDR2 reads SNEGSKA (reference sequence). CDR3 region: CSASSEASGGGTQYF. DNA of the CDR3: TGCAGTGCTAGTTCGGAGGCTAGCGGGGGGGGCACGCAGTATTTT.

V is TRBV5-1 and J is TRBJ2-1; D perhaps matches TRBD1 (5 bases). This CDR3 has 13 residues. In germline, CDR1 is SGHRS, CDR2 YFSETQ. Trimming removed 2 bases at V and 10 bases at J, with 13 bases between. The CDR3: CASSLRTTREQFF. CDR3 bases: TGCGCCAGCAGCTTAAGGACAACCAGGGAGCAGTTCTTC.

The sample holds a few counts of this clonotype. The chain uses TRBV28 and TRBJ2-1; 8 nucleotides align to TRBD1. The CDR3 length is 16 residues. The J segment lost 7 bases and the V segment lost 2 bases, leaving 10 bases of the junction unmatched. Germline lookup yields CDR1 MDHEN and CDR2 SYDVKM. The CDR3 reads CASSLPDRGRGNEQFF. The CDR3, as DNA: TGTGCCAGCAGTTTACCCGACAGGGGTCGGGGGAATGAGCAGTTCTTC.

This clonotype has more than one count but fewer than ten. The rearrangement links TRBV4-1 to TRBJ2-5; D might be TRBD1 (6 bases). CDR1 MGHRA and CDR2 YSYEKL come from the germline V gene. The CDR3 sequence is 12 residues long. Trimming stripped 8 bases from V and 2 bases from J, with 9 bases between. As DNA, the CDR3 is TGCGCCAGCCGTGACAGGCAAGAGACCCAGTACTTC. Its protein is CASRDRQETQYF.

This clonotype showed up just a few times. The chain combines TRBV3-1 with TRBJ1-1, with D perhaps matching TRBD1 (6 bases). V lost 4 bases, J lost 6 bases, and 15 bases lay in between. The CDR3 has 14 amino acids. Germline V gives CDR1 LGHDT, CDR2 YNNKEL (reference sequence). This CDR3 reads CASSLSDSRAEAFF. The CDR3 DNA is TGTGCCAGCAGCCTTTCGGACAGTAGGGCTGAAGCTTTCTTT.

This clonotype was detected ten times or more. The J gene is TRBJ2-3, the V gene TRBV27; tentatively, D is TRBD2 (6 bases). This CDR3 contains 15 residues. Germline CDR1 reads MNHEY; CDR2 reads SMNVEV (reference sequence). V was shortened by 6 bases and J by 2 bases, with 15 bases between the two germline ends. In DNA form, the CDR3 reads TGTGCCAGCAGGATGTGGGGGGAACCCACAGATACGCAGTATTTT. The encoded protein is CASRMWGEPTDTQYF.

This clonotype showed up just a few times. The V gene is TRBV5-1, the J gene TRBJ2-7, with D possibly TRBD1 on 6 matching bases. The ends were cut back, 3 bases at V and 6 bases at J, with 16 bases in the middle. The CDR3 runs to 14 residues. Germline V gene lookup returns CDR1 SGHRS and CDR2 YFSETQ. CDR3 DNA: TGCGCCAGCAGCTGGAGGCAGGGGTTCGGCGAGCAGTACTTC. This gives the protein CASSWRQGFGEQYF.

This clonotype was counted a few times. This chain uses TRBV6-5 with TRBJ1-1; 9 nucleotides match TRBD1. Germline V lookup: CDR1 MNHEY, CDR2 SVGAGI. The CDR3 is 14 residues long. Germline trimming cut 6 bases from V and 5 bases from J; bases unmatched to any gene: 7. The CDR3: CASSPGTGFTEAFF. The CDR3 DNA sequence: TGTGCCAGCAGCCCTGGGACAGGGTTTACTGAAGCTTTCTTT.

This clonotype was detected a few times. The rearrangement links TRBV7-9 to TRBJ2-2; no firm D call. Germline V CDR1 and CDR2: SEHNR, FQNEAQ (reference sequence). CDR3 length equals 13 residues. The V gene lost 3 bases and the J gene lost 5 bases, with 7 bases spanning the gap. As DNA, the CDR3 is TGTGCCAGCAGCTTTCACGAGACCGGGGAGCTGTTTTTT. Protein product: CASSFHETGELFF.